These 24 T cell receptor beta chains came from one sample sequenced in a study of blood T cell repertoires in COVID-19. Only in-frame clones appear in the TCRdb table, and some are missing; sequencing was by immunoSEQ multiplex PCR. Of more than 150,000 clones listed, under 85% are singletons. The material sequenced was peripheral blood. These receptors all come from a human donor in a cohort sampled during active COVID-19.

The chain has TRBV9 and TRBJ1-3; D unclear. Per the germline V gene, CDR1 is SGDLS and CDR2 is YYNGEE. This CDR3 is 13 amino acids long. Trimming shortened V by 3 bases and J by 0 bases, and 4 bases separated the two germline ends. CDR3: CASSGLSGNTIYF. CDR3 DNA: TGTGCCAGCAGCGGGCTCTCTGGAAACACCATATATTTT.

The chain links TRBV6-5 to TRBJ2-7; no firm D call. Germline V gene lookup returns CDR1 MNHEY and CDR2 SVGAGI. The CDR3 extends over 13 amino acids. V lost 6 bases, J lost 2 bases, and 11 bases lay in between. In DNA form, the CDR3 reads TGTGCCAGCAGGGATACAGCAACCTACGAGCAGTACTTC. Encoded protein: CASRDTATYEQYF.

CDR3 nucleotides: TGTGCCAGCAGCTCGGGACAGGGAGAATCCTACGAGCAGTACTTC. It specifies CASSSGQGESYEQYF. The chain recombines TRBV7-2 with TRBJ2-7; 9 bases align to TRBD1. Unmatched junction bases numbered 5, after V lost 4 bases and J lost 1 base. Per the germline V gene, CDR1 is SGHTA and CDR2 is FQGNSA. CDR3 length: 15 residues.

V and J are TRBV19 and TRBJ1-5; 8 nucleotides agree with TRBD1. The V gene's germline CDR1 is LNHDA and CDR2 SQIVND (reference sequence). The CDR3 is 13 amino acids. V gave up 9 bases and J gave up 7 bases; unmatched junction bases: 8. CDR3 bases: TGTGCCAGCTCTCAGGGGGCCGGGCAGCCCCAGCATTTT. Amino acid sequence: CASSQGAGQPQHF.

The V and J genes are TRBV5-1 and TRBJ2-1, with 8 bases identical to TRBD2. The CDR3 runs 15 residues. Germline V gives CDR1 SGHRS, CDR2 YFSETQ. The J segment lost 3 bases and the V segment lost 3 bases, leaving 5 bases of the junction unmatched. Here the CDR3 DNA reads TGCGCCAGCAGCTCCCGACTAGCGAACTACAATGAGCAGTTCTTC. The encoded protein is CASSSRLANYNEQFF.

J is TRBJ1-6 and V is TRBV30, with D perhaps TRBD1 (5 bases). Trimming took 0 bases from V and 3 from J, leaving 6 bases between them. The CDR3 is 14 amino acids. Germline CDR1 reads GTSNPN; CDR2 reads SVGIG (reference sequence). In DNA, the CDR3 is TGTGCCTGGAGTGTAACAGGCTATAATTCACCCCTCCACTTT. It translates to CAWSVTGYNSPLHF.

This chain joins TRBV19 and TRBJ1-1; D is perhaps TRBD1 (5 bases). The V gene lost 1 base and the J gene lost 4 bases, with 19 bases spanning the gap. CDR3 length equals 17 residues. CDR1 and CDR2 (germline): LNHDA, SQIVND (reference sequence). The CDR3 DNA is TGTGCCAGTAGTATAGTGGGCACCGGAGTTAGGGGCACTGAAGCTTTCTTT. It codes for CASSIVGTGVRGTEAFF. The full variable domain, in which reference TRBV19 and TRBJ1-1 provide the parts outside the CDR3, is DGGITQSPKYLFRKEGQNVTLSCEQNLNHDAMYWYRQDPGQGLRLIYYSQIVNDFQKGDIAEGYSVSREKKESFPLTVTSAQKNPTAFYLCASSIVGTGVRGTEAFFGQGTRLTVV.

The rearrangement links TRBV5-6 to TRBJ2-1; D is unresolved. This CDR3 has 11 amino acids. Trimming stripped 2 bases from V and 9 bases from J, with 6 bases between. In germline, CDR1 is SGHDT, CDR2 YYEEEE. Here the CDR3 reads CASSFGGEQFF. The CDR3 DNA reads TGTGCCAGCAGCTTCGGCGGTGAGCAGTTCTTC.

The V and J genes are TRBV7-8 and TRBJ2-7, with D possibly being TRBD1 (5 bases). The CDR3 extends over 13 amino acids. The germline V gene encodes CDR1 SGHVS and CDR2 FQNEAQ. V was trimmed by 6 bases and J by 2 bases, leaving 11 bases between them. The CDR3 DNA is TGTGCCAGCAGTCACAGGTCGACCTACGAGCAGTACTTC. Protein: CASSHRSTYEQYF.

The chain couples TRBV2 to TRBJ2-7; 7 bases are shared with TRBD2. CDR1 and CDR2 from the germline V gene are SNHLY and FYNNEI. CDR3 length equals 15 residues. V was pared by 4 bases and J by 0 bases, with 6 bases of the junction left unmatched. CDR3 residues: CASSATGTNSYEQYF. CDR3 bases: TGTGCCAGCAGTGCCACCGGGACTAACTCCTACGAGCAGTACTTC.

This rearrangement joins TRBV30 to TRBJ1-2, with 9 bases aligning to TRBD1. V lost 8 bases, J lost 5 bases, and 9 bases stayed unmatched. The V gene's germline CDR1 is GTSNPN and CDR2 SVGIG (reference sequence). CDR3 length equals 13 residues. DNA of the CDR3: TGTGCCGGAAAGGACAGGGGCCCATATGGCTACACCTTC. This translates into CAGKDRGPYGYTF.

The chain combines TRBV6-5 with TRBJ2-5; D uncertain. With 5 bases removed from V and 7 bases from J, the gap between germline ends came to 11 bases. The CDR3 length is 12 residues. Germline-derived CDR1 and CDR2 are MNHEY and SVGAGI. The CDR3 loop is CASSPASGTQYF. The CDR3 DNA sequence: TGTGCCAGCAGTCCCGCCTCGGGGACCCAGTACTTC.

J is TRBJ2-3 and V is TRBV3-1 (or the pseudogene TRBV3-2), with 9 positions matching TRBD2. V was pared by 4 bases and J by 1 base, with 6 bases of the junction left unmatched. Germline lookup yields CDR1 LGHDT and CDR2 YNNKEL (reference sequence). CDR3 length equals 16 residues. CDR3 bases: TGTGCCAGCAGCCCTAGGGCGGGGGGGGGCACAGATACGCAGTATTTT. It specifies CASSPRAGGGTDTQYF.

The V and J genes are TRBV25-1 and TRBJ2-1, with a weak D call TRBD2 (8 bases). The CDR3 length is 16 residues. The V end was cut by 6 bases, the J end by 2 bases, with 17 bases between. Germline loops: CDR1 MGHDK, CDR2 SYGVNS. The CDR3 spells CASRQGPGGTYNEQFF. The CDR3 DNA follows: TGTGCCAGCAGACAGGGGCCGGGGGGGACCTACAATGAGCAGTTCTTC.

This clone was seen only a few times. The J gene is TRBJ1-3, the V gene TRBV4-1, with 8 nucleotides matching TRBD1. The CDR3 is made up of 15 amino acids. V trimming: 3 bases; J trimming: 2 bases; junction bases outside the gene matches: 3. CDR1 is MGHRA and CDR2 is YSYEKL in the germline V gene. The CDR3 coding sequence is TGCGCCAGCAGCCAGACGGACAGGGCTGGAAACACCATATATTTT. Residues: CASSQTDRAGNTIYF.

The rearrangement uses TRBV4-1 and TRBJ1-2, with TRBD1 as a possible D gene (6 bases). In germline, CDR1 is MGHRA, CDR2 YSYEKL. This CDR3 contains 15 residues. Trimming took 0 bases from V and 2 from J, leaving 10 bases between them. As DNA, the CDR3 is TGCGCCAGCAGCCAAGAACGGCAGGGGAACTATGGCTACACCTTC. This gives the protein CASSQERQGNYGYTF.

The J gene is TRBJ2-2, the V gene TRBV7-3; possible D gene TRBD2, 5 bases. The CDR3 runs 14 residues. Germline V lookup: CDR1 SGHTA, CDR2 FQGTGA. The V end was cut by 4 bases, the J end by 7 bases, with 13 bases between. The CDR3 coding sequence is TGTGCCAGCAGCTCCGGTCGACGGGACGGGGAGCTGTTTTTT. This codes for CASSSGRRDGELFF.

The rearrangement joins TRBV18 to TRBJ1-1; TRBD1 aligns across 10 bases. Losses at the gene ends were 5 bases for V and 4 bases for J; bases not matched to a gene: 7. The CDR3 consists of 15 residues. Germline V gene sequence: CDR1 KGHSH, CDR2 LQKENI. CDR3 amino acids: CASSADRGRGTEAFF. In nucleotides, the CDR3 is TGTGCCAGCTCAGCCGACAGGGGGCGAGGCACTGAAGCTTTCTTT.

V and J are TRBV3-1 (or the pseudogene TRBV3-2) and TRBJ2-7; TRBD1 agrees at 11 bases. Germline trimming cut 0 bases from V and 0 bases from J; bases unmatched to any gene: 7. The germline V gene has CDR1 LGHDT and CDR2 YNNKEL (reference sequence). The CDR3 extends over 18 amino acids. The CDR3, as DNA: TGTGCCAGCAGCCAAGATTTCTTGGGACAGGGGGGCTCCTACGAGCAGTACTTC. It codes for CASSQDFLGQGGSYEQYF.

The CDR3 region is CASSFRTGIYQPQHF. CDR3 DNA sequence: TGTGCCAGCAGCTTCCGGACAGGGATATATCAGCCCCAGCATTTT. The chain recombines TRBV7-2 with TRBJ1-5; 8 bases are a match to TRBD1. This CDR3 has 15 residues. The trim removed 3 bases at V and 5 bases at J, leaving 6 bases unmatched. CDR1 is SGHTA and CDR2 is FQGNSA in the germline V gene.

This clone was detected only a few times. This chain connects TRBV19 to TRBJ1-2; D unresolved. V lost 4 bases and J lost 2, with 14 bases in between. CDR1 LNHDA and CDR2 SQIVND come from the germline V gene (reference sequence). The CDR3 is 15 residues long. CDR3 sequence (DNA): TGTGCCAGTAGTACCGCCGACGGGAAAAACTATGGCTACACCTTC. Translating it yields CASSTADGKNYGYTF.

This clone was observed once. CDR3 sequence (DNA): TGTGCCAGCAGCCAAGATCTCGGGACTACCATATATTTT. It codes for CASSQDLGTTIYF. V is TRBV3-1 (or the pseudogene TRBV3-2) and J is TRBJ1-3, with D perhaps TRBD1 (5 bases). There are 13 residues in the CDR3. CDR1 is LGHDT, CDR2 YNNKEL, per germline (reference sequence). V was pared by 0 bases and J by 10 bases, with 10 bases between.

CDR3: CASSRDRLYEQYF. The CDR3 nucleotides read TGTGCCAGCAGTCGGGACAGGCTCTACGAGCAGTACTTC. The chain recombines TRBV12-3 or TRBV12-4 with TRBJ2-7, with 8 bases matching TRBD1. There are 13 residues in the CDR3. V gave up 5 bases and J gave up 3 bases; unmatched junction bases: 3.

This chain links TRBV6-1 with TRBJ2-7, with D possibly matching TRBD1 (5 bases). This CDR3 comprises 14 residues. From germline, CDR1 is MNHNS and CDR2 SASEGT. Trimming left V 2 bases short and J 3 bases short, with 11 bases between. This CDR3 reads CASSEQGWDYEQYF. Here the CDR3 DNA reads TGTGCCAGCAGTGAACAGGGTTGGGACTACGAGCAGTACTTC.